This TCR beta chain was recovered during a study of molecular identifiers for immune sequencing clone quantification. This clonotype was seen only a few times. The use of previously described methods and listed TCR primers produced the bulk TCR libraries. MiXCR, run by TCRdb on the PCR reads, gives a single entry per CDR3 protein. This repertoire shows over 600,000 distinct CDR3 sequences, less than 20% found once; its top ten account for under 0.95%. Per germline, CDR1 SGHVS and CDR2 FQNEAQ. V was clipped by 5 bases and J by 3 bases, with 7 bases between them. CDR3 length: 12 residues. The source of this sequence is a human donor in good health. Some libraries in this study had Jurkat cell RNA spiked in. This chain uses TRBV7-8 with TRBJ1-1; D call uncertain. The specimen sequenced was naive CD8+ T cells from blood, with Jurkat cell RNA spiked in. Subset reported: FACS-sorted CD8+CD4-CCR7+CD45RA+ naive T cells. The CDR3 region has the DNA TGTGCCAGCAGCCCTCCATACACTGAAGCTTTCTTT. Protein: CASSPPYTEAFF.